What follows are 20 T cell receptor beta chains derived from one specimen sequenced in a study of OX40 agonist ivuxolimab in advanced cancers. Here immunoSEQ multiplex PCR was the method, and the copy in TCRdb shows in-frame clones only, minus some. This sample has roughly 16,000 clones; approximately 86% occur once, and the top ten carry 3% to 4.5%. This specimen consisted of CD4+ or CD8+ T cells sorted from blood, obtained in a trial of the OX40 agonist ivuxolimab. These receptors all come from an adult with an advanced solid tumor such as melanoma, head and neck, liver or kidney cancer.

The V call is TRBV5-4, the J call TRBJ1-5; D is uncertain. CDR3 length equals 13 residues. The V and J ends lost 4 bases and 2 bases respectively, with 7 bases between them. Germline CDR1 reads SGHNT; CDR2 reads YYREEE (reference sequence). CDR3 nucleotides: TGTGCCAGCAGCCTCCAAGGCAATCAGCCCCAGCATTTT. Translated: CASSLQGNQPQHF. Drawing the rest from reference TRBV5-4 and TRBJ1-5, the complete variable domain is ETGVTQSPTHLIKTRGQQVTLRCSSQSGHNTVSWYQQALGQGPQFIFQYYREEENGRGNFPPRFSGLQFPNYSSELNVNALELDDSALYLCASSLQGNQPQHFGDGTRLSIL.

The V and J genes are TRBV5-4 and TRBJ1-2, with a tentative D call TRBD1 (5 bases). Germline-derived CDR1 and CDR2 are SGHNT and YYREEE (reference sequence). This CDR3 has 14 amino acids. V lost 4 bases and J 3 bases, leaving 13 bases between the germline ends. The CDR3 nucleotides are TGTGCCAGCAGCCCCGGGACTGAGTACTATGGCTACACCTTC. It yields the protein CASSPGTEYYGYTF.

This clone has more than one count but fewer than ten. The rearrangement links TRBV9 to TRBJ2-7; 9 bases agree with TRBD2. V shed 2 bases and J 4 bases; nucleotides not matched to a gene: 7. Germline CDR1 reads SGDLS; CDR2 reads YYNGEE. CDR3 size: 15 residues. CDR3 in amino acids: CASSVSSGSGYEQYF. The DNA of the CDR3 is TGTGCCAGCAGCGTTAGTAGCGGGAGTGGGTACGAGCAGTACTTC.

This chain's CDR3 is CASSQDGTGRETQYF. The CDR3 DNA is TGCGCCAGCAGCCAAGACGGAACGGGACGAGAGACCCAGTACTTC. The V gene is TRBV4-3, the J gene TRBJ2-5, with D perhaps matching TRBD1 or TRBD2 (5 bases each). The CDR3 loop spans 15 amino acids. V lost 0 bases and J 4 bases, leaving 12 bases between the germline ends. The germline V gene has CDR1 LGHNA and CDR2 YSLEER.

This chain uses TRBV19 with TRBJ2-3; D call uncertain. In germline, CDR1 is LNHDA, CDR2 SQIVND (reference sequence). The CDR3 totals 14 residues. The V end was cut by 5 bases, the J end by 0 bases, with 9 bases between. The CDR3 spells CASSARPSTDTQYF. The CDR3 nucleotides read TGTGCCAGTAGTGCGAGACCCAGCACAGATACGCAGTATTTT.

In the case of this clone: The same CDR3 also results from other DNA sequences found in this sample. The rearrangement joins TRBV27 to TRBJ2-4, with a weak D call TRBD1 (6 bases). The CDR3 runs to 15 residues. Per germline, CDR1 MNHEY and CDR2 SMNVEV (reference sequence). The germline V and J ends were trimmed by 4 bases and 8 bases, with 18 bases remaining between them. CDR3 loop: CASSSPGRKGDIQYF. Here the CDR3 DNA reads TGTGCCAGCAGTTCCCCGGGTCGAAAGGGGGACATTCAGTACTTC.

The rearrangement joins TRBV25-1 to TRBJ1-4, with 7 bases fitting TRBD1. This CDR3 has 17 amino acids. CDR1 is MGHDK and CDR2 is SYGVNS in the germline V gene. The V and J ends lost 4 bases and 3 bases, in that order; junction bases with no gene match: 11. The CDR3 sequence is CASSGERGRRSNEKLFF. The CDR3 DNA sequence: TGTGCCAGCAGTGGAGAAAGGGGGCGCAGGTCTAATGAAAAACTGTTTTTT.

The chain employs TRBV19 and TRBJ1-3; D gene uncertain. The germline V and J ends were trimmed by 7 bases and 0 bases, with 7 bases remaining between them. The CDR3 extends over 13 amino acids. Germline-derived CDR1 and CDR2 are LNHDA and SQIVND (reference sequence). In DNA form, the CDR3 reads TGTGCCAGTAAGCAGATCTCTGGAAACACCATATATTTT. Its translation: CASKQISGNTIYF.

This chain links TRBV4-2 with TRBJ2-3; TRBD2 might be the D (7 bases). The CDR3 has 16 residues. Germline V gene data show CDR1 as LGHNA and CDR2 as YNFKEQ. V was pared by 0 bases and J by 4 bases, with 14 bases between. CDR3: CASSQDRGGGADTQYF. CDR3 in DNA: TGTGCCAGCAGCCAAGATCGAGGGGGAGGGGCAGATACGCAGTATTTT.

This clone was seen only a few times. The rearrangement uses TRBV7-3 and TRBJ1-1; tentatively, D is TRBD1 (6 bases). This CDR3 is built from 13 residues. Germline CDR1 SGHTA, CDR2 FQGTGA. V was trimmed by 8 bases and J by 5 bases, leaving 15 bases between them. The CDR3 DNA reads TGTGCCAGCGGCCGAAAAGGGGGAACTGAAGCTTTCTTT. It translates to CASGRKGGTEAFF.

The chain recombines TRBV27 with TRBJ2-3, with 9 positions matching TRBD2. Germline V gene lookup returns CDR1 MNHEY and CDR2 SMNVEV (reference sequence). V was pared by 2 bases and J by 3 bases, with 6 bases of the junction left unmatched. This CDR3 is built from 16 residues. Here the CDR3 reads CASSLGSGSMTDTQYF. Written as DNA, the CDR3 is TGTGCCAGCAGTTTAGGTAGCGGGAGCATGACAGATACGCAGTATTTT.

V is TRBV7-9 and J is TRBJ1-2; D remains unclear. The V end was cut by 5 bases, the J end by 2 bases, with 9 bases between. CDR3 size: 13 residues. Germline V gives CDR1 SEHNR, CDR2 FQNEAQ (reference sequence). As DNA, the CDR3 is TGTGCCAGCAGCGCCGGGTGGAACTATGGCTACACCTTC. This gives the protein CASSAGWNYGYTF.

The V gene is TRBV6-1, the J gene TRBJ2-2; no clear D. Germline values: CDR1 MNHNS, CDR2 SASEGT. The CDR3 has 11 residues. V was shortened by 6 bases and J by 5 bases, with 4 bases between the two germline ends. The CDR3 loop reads CASRATGELFF. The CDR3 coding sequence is TGTGCCAGCAGGGCAACCGGGGAGCTGTTTTTT.

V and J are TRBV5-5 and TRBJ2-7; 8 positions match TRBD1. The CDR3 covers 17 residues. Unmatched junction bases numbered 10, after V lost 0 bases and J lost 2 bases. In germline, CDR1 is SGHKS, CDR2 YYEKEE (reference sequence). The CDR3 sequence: CASSLDLGQGGTYEQYF. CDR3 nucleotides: TGTGCCAGCAGCTTGGATCTAGGACAGGGAGGCACCTACGAGCAGTACTTC.

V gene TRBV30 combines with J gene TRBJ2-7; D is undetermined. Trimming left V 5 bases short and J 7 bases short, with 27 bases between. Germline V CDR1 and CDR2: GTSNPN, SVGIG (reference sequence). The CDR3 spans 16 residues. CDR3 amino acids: CAWSGWPAGDLREQYF. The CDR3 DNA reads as TGTGCCTGGTCTGGCTGGCCGGCTGGGGATTTGAGGGAGCAGTACTTC.

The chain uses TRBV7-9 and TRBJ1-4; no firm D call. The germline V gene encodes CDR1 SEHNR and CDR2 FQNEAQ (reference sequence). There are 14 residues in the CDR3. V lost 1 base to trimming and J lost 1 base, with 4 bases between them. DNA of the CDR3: TGTGCCAGCAGCTTAGGGGGAACTAATGAAAAACTGTTTTTT. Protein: CASSLGGTNEKLFF.

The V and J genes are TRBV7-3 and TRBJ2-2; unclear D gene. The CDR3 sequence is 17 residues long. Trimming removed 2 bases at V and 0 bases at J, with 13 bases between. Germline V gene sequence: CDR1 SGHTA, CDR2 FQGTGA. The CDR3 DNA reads TGTGCCAGCAGCTTATTTGCGGAGAGAACGAACACCGGGGAGCTGTTTTTT. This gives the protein CASSLFAERTNTGELFF.

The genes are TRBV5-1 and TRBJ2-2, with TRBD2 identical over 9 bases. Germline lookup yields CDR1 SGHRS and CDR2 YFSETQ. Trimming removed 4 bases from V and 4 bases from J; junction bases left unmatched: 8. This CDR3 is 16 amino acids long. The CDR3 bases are TGCGCCAGCAGCCTACGACTAGCGGAGTCCACCGGGGAGCTGTTTTTT. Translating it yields CASSLRLAESTGELFF.

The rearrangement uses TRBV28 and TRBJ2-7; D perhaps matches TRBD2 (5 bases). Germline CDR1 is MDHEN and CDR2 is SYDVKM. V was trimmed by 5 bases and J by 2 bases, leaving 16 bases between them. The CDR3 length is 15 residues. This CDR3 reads CASSRPTAGTYEQYF. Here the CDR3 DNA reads TGTGCCAGCAGTCGCCCGACTGCGGGTACCTACGAGCAGTACTTC.

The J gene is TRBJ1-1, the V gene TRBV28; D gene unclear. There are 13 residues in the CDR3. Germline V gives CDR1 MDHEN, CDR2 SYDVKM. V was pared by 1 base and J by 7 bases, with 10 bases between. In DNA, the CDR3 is TGTGCCAGCAGTTTATCCGGCAGTTTTGAAGCTTTCTTT. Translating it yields CASSLSGSFEAFF. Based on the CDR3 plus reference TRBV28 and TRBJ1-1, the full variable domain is DVKVTQSSRYLVKRTGEKVFLECVQDMDHENMFWYRQDPGLGLRLIYFSYDVKMKEKGDIPEGYSVSREKKERFSLILESASTNQTSMYLCASSLSGSFEAFFGQGTRLTVV.